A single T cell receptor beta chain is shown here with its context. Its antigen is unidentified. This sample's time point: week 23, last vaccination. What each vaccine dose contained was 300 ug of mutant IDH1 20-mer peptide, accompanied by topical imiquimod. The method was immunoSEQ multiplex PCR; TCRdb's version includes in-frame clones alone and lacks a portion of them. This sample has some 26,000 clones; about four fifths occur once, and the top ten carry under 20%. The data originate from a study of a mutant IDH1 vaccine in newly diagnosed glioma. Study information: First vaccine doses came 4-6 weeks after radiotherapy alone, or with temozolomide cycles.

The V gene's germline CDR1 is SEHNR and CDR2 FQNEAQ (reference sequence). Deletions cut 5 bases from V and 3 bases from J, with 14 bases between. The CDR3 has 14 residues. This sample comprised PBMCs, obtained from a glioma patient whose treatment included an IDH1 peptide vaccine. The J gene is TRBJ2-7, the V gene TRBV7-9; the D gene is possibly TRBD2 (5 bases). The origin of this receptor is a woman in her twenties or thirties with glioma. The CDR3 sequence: CASSDPPGDYEQYF. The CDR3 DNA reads TGTGCCAGCAGCGACCCCCCCGGGGACTACGAGCAGTACTTC.